The 16 T cell receptor beta chains given below trace back to one sample, sequenced in a study of blood T cell repertoires in COVID-19. Produced via immunoSEQ multiplex PCR; TCRdb's table is partial and in-frame only. The sample includes a few hundred thousand clones, 65% to 90% of them seen just once. Sample: peripheral blood. These receptors were obtained from a human donor in a cohort sampled during active COVID-19.

This rearrangement joins TRBV4-2 to TRBJ1-2; D not certain. The CDR3 is made up of 15 amino acids. V was cut by 1 base and J by 2 bases, with 11 bases left in between. Germline CDR1 reads LGHNA; CDR2 reads YNFKEQ. CDR3: CASSQVPVLNYGYTF. In DNA form, the CDR3 reads TGTGCCAGCAGCCAAGTGCCGGTGCTAAACTATGGCTACACCTTC.

The rearrangement joins TRBV7-9 to TRBJ2-2; TRBD1 might be the D (6 bases). The CDR3 has 15 amino acids. Deletions cut 4 bases from V and 0 bases from J, with 9 bases between. Germline CDR1 reads SEHNR; CDR2 reads FQNEAQ (reference sequence). CDR3 nucleotide sequence: TGTGCCAGCAGCTCCTACAGGGCGAACACCGGGGAGCTGTTTTTT. This translates into CASSSYRANTGELFF.

The CDR3 DNA reads as TGTGCCAGCAGCTCATCAGGGGCGTTGGAGACCCAGTACTTC. It encodes CASSSSGALETQYF. The chain couples TRBV7-2 to TRBJ2-5; maybe TRBD1 (6 bases). The CDR3 has 14 residues. The germline V and J ends were trimmed by 4 bases and 5 bases, with 14 bases remaining between them. In germline, CDR1 is SGHTA, CDR2 FQGNSA.

The chain couples TRBV7-8 to TRBJ2-5, with 8 bases identical to TRBD2. The V gene end was trimmed by 7 bases and the J gene end by 4 bases; junction bases not matched to a gene: 8. The CDR3 loop spans 14 amino acids. Germline-derived CDR1 and CDR2 are SGHVS and FQNEAQ. The DNA of the CDR3 is TGTGCCAGCACGGCCCCGGCGGGGGGAGAGACCCAGTACTTC. Translating gives CASTAPAGGETQYF.

V gene TRBV7-3 combines with J gene TRBJ2-1, with 10 bases fitting TRBD2. Germline trimming cut 5 bases from V and 1 base from J; bases unmatched to any gene: 5. CDR1 is SGHTA and CDR2 is FQGTGA in the germline V gene. The CDR3 contains 16 residues. CDR3 in DNA: TGTGCCAGCAGCCAGATAGCGGGGGGTTCCTACAATGAGCAGTTCTTC. This codes for CASSQIAGGSYNEQFF.

In DNA, the CDR3 is TGTGCCAGCAGCTTATTACAGGGTAATTCACCCCTCCACTTT. Translation gives CASSLLQGNSPLHF. This chain uses TRBV7-9 with TRBJ1-6; D is perhaps TRBD1 (6 bases). This CDR3 has 14 residues. V dropped 2 bases and J dropped 6 bases, with 8 bases sitting between them. CDR1 and CDR2 (germline): SEHNR, FQNEAQ (reference sequence). Based on the CDR3 plus reference TRBV7-9 and TRBJ1-6, the full variable domain is DTGVSQNPRHKITKRGQNVTFRCDPISEHNRLYWYRQTLGQGPEFLTYFQNEAQLEKSRLLSDRFSAERPKGSFSTLEIQRTEQGDSAMYLCASSLLQGNSPLHFGNGTRLTVT.

This chain uses TRBV19 with TRBJ1-4; 9 positions agree with TRBD1. The length of the CDR3 is 16 residues. Germline V gene lookup returns CDR1 LNHDA and CDR2 SQIVND (reference sequence). J gave up 0 bases and V 7 bases, and 6 bases lay outside the gene matches. CDR3 DNA sequence: TGTGCCAGTACCTTGGACAGGGGACCAACTAATGAAAAACTGTTTTTT. It translates to CASTLDRGPTNEKLFF.

The rearrangement joins TRBV18 to TRBJ2-1; TRBD2 matches at 8 bases. J gave up 5 bases and V 6 bases, and 12 bases lay outside the gene matches. Germline CDR1 reads KGHSH; CDR2 reads LQKENI. The CDR3 sequence is 16 residues long. CDR3 amino acids: CASSRLPGLVDNEQFF. For the CDR3, the DNA is TGTGCCAGCTCGCGGCTTCCGGGACTAGTCGACAATGAGCAGTTCTTC.

The genes are TRBV2 and TRBJ2-7; 7 bases align to TRBD1. This CDR3 comprises 13 residues. CDR1 and CDR2 from the germline V gene are SNHLY and FYNNEI. After removal of 2 bases from V and 5 bases from J, the junction contained 3 bases not matched to a gene. The CDR3 coding sequence is TGTGCCAGCAGTGAACAAGGGGGCGACGAGCAGTACTTC. As protein: CASSEQGGDEQYF.

J is TRBJ1-2 and V is TRBV11-1, with D hard to call. The germline V and J ends were trimmed by 5 bases and 9 bases, with 13 bases remaining between them. This CDR3 region has 12 residues. Germline CDR1 and CDR2: SGHAT and FQDESV (reference sequence). CDR3 in amino acids: CASSDYSLSYTF. The CDR3 DNA follows: TGTGCCAGCAGCGACTACAGCCTAAGCTACACCTTC.

This chain links TRBV5-1 with TRBJ1-2; D might be TRBD1 (5 bases). Deletions cut 2 bases from V and 7 bases from J, with 12 bases between. The CDR3 covers 13 residues. Germline V CDR1 and CDR2: SGHRS, YFSETQ. The CDR3 is CASSFPGMVGYTF. CDR3 nucleotides: TGCGCCAGCAGCTTCCCAGGGATGGTTGGCTACACCTTC.

V gene TRBV2 combines with J gene TRBJ1-1; 7 bases map to TRBD1. Germline lookup yields CDR1 SNHLY and CDR2 FYNNEI. This CDR3 contains 12 residues. Germline trimming cut 3 bases from V and 5 bases from J; bases unmatched to any gene: 0. As DNA, the CDR3 is TGTGCCAGCAGTGACAGGGGGACTGAAGCTTTCTTT. It yields the protein CASSDRGTEAFF.

CDR3 nucleotide sequence: TGCGCCAGCAGCCAGGACATTCATCAGCCCCAGCATTTT. It encodes CASSQDIHQPQHF. The rearrangement links TRBV5-1 to TRBJ1-5, with D perhaps TRBD1 (5 bases). V lost 4 bases and J lost 5, with 10 bases in between. The CDR3 sequence is 13 residues long. Germline V CDR1 and CDR2: SGHRS, YFSETQ.

With regard to this clone: An end of the junction differs from the germline gene, which may be a read error. V gene TRBV30 combines with J gene TRBJ2-3; a weak D match, TRBD2 (6 bases). The CDR3 runs to 13 residues. Germline CDR1 GTSNPN, CDR2 SVGIG (reference sequence). DNA for the CDR3: TGTGCCTGGCGACCCCCCCGGGACTCCCCTCTGAATTTT. It encodes CAWRPPRDSPLNF.

As DNA, the CDR3 is TGTGCCAGCGTGGAGAGAGGCAATCAGCCCCAGCATTTT. The encoded protein is CASVERGNQPQHF. This chain connects TRBV2 to TRBJ1-5; D remains unclear. Trimming shortened V by 8 bases and J by 2 bases, and 10 bases separated the two germline ends. This CDR3 has 13 residues. Germline V gives CDR1 SNHLY, CDR2 FYNNEI.

The chain links TRBV2 to TRBJ1-2; the D is unclear. V shed 1 base and J shed 7 bases, with 16 bases lying between them. CDR1 SNHLY and CDR2 FYNNEI come from the germline V gene. This CDR3 comprises 15 residues. In DNA, the CDR3 is TGTGCCAGCAGTGAAGTTTCAGGTCTCCGGGGTGGCTACACCTTC. It translates to CASSEVSGLRGGYTF.